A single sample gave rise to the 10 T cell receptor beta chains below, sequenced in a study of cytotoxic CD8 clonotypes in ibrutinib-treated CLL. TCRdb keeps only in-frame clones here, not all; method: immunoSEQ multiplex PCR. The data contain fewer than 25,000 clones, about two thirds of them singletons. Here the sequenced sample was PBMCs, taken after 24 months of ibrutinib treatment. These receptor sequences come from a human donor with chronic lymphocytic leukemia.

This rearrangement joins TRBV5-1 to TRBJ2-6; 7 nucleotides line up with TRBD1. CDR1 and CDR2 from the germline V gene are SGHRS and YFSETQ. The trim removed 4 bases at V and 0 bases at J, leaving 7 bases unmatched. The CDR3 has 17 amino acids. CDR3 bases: TGCGCCAGCAGCGTGGGACAGCCGGGCTCTGGGGCCAACGTCCTGACTTTC. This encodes CASSVGQPGSGANVLTF.

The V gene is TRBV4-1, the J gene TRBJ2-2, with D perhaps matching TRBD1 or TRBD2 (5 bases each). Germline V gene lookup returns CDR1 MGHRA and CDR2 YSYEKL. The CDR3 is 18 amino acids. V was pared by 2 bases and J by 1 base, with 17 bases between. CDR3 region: CASSQPWDRILNTGELFF. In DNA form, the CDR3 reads TGCGCCAGCAGCCAACCCTGGGACCGAATATTGAACACCGGGGAGCTGTTTTTT.

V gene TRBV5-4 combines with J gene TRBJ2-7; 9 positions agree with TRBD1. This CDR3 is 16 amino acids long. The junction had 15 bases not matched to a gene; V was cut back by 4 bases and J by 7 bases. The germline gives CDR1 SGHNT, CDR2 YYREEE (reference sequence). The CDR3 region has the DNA TGTGCCAGCAGCCCGAGAGTGGGACAGGGCCTAGGTGAGCAGTACTTC. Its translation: CASSPRVGQGLGEQYF.

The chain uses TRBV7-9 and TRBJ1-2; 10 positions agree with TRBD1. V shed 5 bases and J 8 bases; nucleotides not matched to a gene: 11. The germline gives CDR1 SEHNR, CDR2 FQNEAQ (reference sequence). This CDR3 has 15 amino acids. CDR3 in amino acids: CASSPRQGAAGGYTF. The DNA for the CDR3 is TGTGCCAGCAGCCCCCGACAGGGGGCGGCGGGGGGCTACACCTTC. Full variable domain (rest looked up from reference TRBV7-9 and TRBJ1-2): DTGVSQNPRHKITKRGQNVTFRCDPISEHNRLYWYRQTLGQGPEFLTYFQNEAQLEKSRLLSDRFSAERPKGSFSTLEIQRTEQGDSAMYLCASSPRQGAAGGYTFGSGTRLTVV.

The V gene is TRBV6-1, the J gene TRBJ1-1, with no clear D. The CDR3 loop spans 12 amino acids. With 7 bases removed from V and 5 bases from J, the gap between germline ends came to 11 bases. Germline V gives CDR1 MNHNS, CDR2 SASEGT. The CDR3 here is CASMNFRTEAFF. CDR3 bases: TGTGCCAGCATGAACTTCAGGACTGAAGCTTTCTTT.

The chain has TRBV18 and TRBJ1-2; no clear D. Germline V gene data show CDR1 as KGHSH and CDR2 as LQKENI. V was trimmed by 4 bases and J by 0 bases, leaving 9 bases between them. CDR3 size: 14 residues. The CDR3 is CASSQAGANYGYTF. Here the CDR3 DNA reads TGTGCCAGCTCACAGGCAGGCGCTAACTATGGCTACACCTTC.

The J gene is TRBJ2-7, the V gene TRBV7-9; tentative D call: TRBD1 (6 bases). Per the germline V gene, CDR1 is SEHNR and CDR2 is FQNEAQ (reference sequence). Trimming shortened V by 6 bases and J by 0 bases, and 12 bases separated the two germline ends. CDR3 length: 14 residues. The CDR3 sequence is CASRGQDSSYEQYF. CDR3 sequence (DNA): TGTGCCAGCAGAGGGCAGGACAGCTCCTACGAGCAGTACTTC.

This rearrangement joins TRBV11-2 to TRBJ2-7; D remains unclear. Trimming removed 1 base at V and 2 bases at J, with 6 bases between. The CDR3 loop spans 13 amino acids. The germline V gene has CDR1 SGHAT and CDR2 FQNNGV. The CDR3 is CASSLVAAYEQYF. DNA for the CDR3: TGTGCCAGCAGCTTAGTCGCGGCCTACGAGCAGTACTTC. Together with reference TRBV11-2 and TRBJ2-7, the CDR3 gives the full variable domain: EAGVAQSPRYKIIEKRQSVAFWCNPISGHATLYWYQQILGQGPKLLIQFQNNGVVDDSQLPKDRFSAERLKGVDSTLKIQPAKLEDSAVYLCASSLVAAYEQYFGPGTRLTVT.

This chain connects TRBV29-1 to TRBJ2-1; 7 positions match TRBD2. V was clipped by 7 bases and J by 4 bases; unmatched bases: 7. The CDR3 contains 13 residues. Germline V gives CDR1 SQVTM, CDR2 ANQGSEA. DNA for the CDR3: TGCAGCGGGGGGAGGGCCCAATACAATGAGCAGTTCTTC. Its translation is CSGGRAQYNEQFF.

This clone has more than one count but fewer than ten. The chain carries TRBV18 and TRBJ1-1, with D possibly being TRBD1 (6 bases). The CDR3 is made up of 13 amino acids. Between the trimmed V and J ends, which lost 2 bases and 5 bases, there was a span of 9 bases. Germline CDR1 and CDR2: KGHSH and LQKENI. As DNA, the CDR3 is TGTGCCAGCTCACCAGCGAGGGGGACTGAAGCTTTCTTT. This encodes CASSPARGTEAFF. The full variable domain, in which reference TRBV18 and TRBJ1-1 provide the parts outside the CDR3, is NAGVMQNPRHLVRRRGQEARLRCSPMKGHSHVYWYRQLPEEGLKFMVYLQKENIIDESGMPKERFSAEFPKEGPSILRIQQVVRGDSAAYFCASSPARGTEAFFGQGTRLTVV.